Presented here are 20 T cell receptor beta chains from one specimen sequenced in a study of molecular identifiers for immune sequencing clone quantification. TCRdb used MiXCR to reprocess the PCR reads, holding one entry per CDR3 protein. The sample lists more than 250,000 distinct CDR3 sequences; about a fifth were seen once. Material: naive CD8+ T cells from blood, with Jurkat cell RNA spiked in. The subset: FACS-sorted CD8+CD4-CCR7+CD45RA+ naive T cells. The receptors stem from a human donor in good health. Some libraries in this study had Jurkat cell RNA spiked in.

The chain joins TRBV19 to TRBJ2-7; maybe TRBD1 (5 bases). Germline V gives CDR1 LNHDA, CDR2 SQIVND (reference sequence). The CDR3 sequence is 15 residues long. V was trimmed by 3 bases and J by 2 bases, leaving 14 bases between them. The chain's CDR3 is CASSMGRGSAYEQYF. The CDR3 nucleotides are TGTGCCAGTAGTATGGGAAGGGGAAGCGCCTACGAGCAGTACTTC.

This clonotype occurred many times. This chain links TRBV29-1 with TRBJ1-1; D unclear. Between the trimmed V and J ends, which lost 4 bases and 1 base, there was a span of 10 bases. The CDR3 runs to 13 residues. Germline loops: CDR1 SQVTM, CDR2 ANQGSEA. This chain's CDR3 is CSVGRTANTEAFF. CDR3 nucleotide sequence: TGCAGCGTTGGGAGGACGGCGAACACTGAAGCTTTCTTT.

This clonotype was seen repeatedly, ten times or more. The CDR3 nucleotides are TGCAGTGCTAGAGTCCGCGGTCTGGCGCCCTACGAGCAGTACTTC. This sequence encodes CSARVRGLAPYEQYF. The chain has TRBV20-1 and TRBJ2-7; D ambiguous. V was shortened by 1 base and J by 2 bases, with 15 bases between the two germline ends. CDR3 length equals 15 residues. The V gene's germline CDR1 is DFQATT and CDR2 SNEGSKA (reference sequence).

This clonotype was observed a handful of times. The chain joins TRBV4-1 to TRBJ1-5; possibly TRBD1 for D (6 bases). Germline V gene lookup returns CDR1 MGHRA and CDR2 YSYEKL. This CDR3 has 15 amino acids. V was clipped by 0 bases and J by 6 bases, with 12 bases between them. CDR3 loop: CASSQDWGGRQPQHF. In DNA form, the CDR3 reads TGCGCCAGCAGCCAAGATTGGGGGGGCCGTCAGCCCCAGCATTTT.

In regard to this clonotype: Just one base apart from a much larger clone, this may be a read error. This CDR3 is missing its conserved last phenylalanine or tryptophan, likely due to a read error. CDR3 DNA: TGTGCCAGCAGTCTCGGACTGGGAGAAGCTTTCCTT. It encodes CASSLGLGEAFL. J is TRBJ1-1 and V is TRBV7-9; D is unresolved. The CDR3 runs 12 residues. CDR1 SEHNR and CDR2 FQNEAQ come from the germline V gene (reference sequence). With 6 bases removed from V and 8 bases from J, the gap between germline ends came to 13 bases.

The chain has TRBV7-9 and TRBJ1-2; D unresolved. Germline V lookup: CDR1 SEHNR, CDR2 FQNEAQ (reference sequence). V lost 1 base and J lost 6, with 9 bases in between. The CDR3 runs 13 residues. The CDR3 protein is CASSLVLPDGYTF. The CDR3 DNA is TGTGCCAGCAGCTTAGTCTTGCCTGATGGCTACACCTTC.

This clonotype has only a few counts. V gene TRBV12-3 or TRBV12-4 combines with J gene TRBJ2-3; D may match TRBD1 or TRBD2 (6 bases each). Trimming removed 3 bases from V and 3 bases from J, with 13 bases in between. The CDR3 runs 15 residues. CDR3 sequence reads: CASSLWQGRTDTQYF. In DNA, the CDR3 is TGTGCCAGCAGTTTGTGGCAGGGGAGGACAGATACGCAGTATTTT.

CDR3 coding DNA: TGTGCCAGCAGCTTGGTGTCAGGTCCTGAAGCTTTCTTT. Translating it yields CASSLVSGPEAFF. J is TRBJ1-1 and V is TRBV5-6; no clear D. V lost 0 bases and J lost 6, with 9 bases in between. The CDR3 totals 13 residues. CDR1 is SGHDT, CDR2 YYEEEE, per germline.

This clonotype was recorded many times. The CDR3 sequence is CASSPLGGKFTEAFF. The CDR3 coding sequence is TGCGCCAGCAGCCCCTTGGGGGGGAAATTCACTGAAGCTTTCTTT. The chain joins TRBV5-1 to TRBJ1-1; TRBD1 might be the D (5 bases). The germline gives CDR1 SGHRS, CDR2 YFSETQ. The CDR3 covers 15 residues. Trimming took off 4 bases at V and 4 bases at J, with 17 bases between the two ends.

This clonotype was observed a single time. The CDR3 loop is CAWSPLWDTEAFF. In nucleotides, the CDR3 is TGTGCCTGGAGTCCGCTTTGGGACACTGAAGCTTTCTTT. The chain combines TRBV30 with TRBJ1-1; D gene unclear. This CDR3 contains 13 residues. Per germline, CDR1 GTSNPN and CDR2 SVGIG (reference sequence). Trimming left V 2 bases short and J 3 bases short, with 10 bases between. The full variable domain, with the rest looked up from reference TRBV30 and TRBJ1-1, is SQTIHQWPATLVQPVGSPLSLECTVEGTSNPNLYWYRQAAGRGLQLLFYSVGIGQISSEVPQNLSASRPQDRQFILSSKKLLLSDSGFYLCAWSPLWDTEAFFGQGTRLTVV.

Concerning this clonotype: Compared with germline, one end of the junction differs, possibly owing to a read error. The chain carries TRBV12-3 or TRBV12-4 and TRBJ2-2; no reliable D call. There are 15 residues in the CDR3. CDR3: CASSLEGQATWELFF. The CDR3 nucleotides read TGTGCCAGCAGTTTAGAAGGGCAGGCCACCTGGGAGCTGTTTTTT.

Notes on this clonotype: Its ends do not fully match the called genes, so a read error is possible. The gene calls are TRBV7-6 and TRBJ2-7; D possibly corresponds to TRBD2 (7 bases). CDR3 length: 14 residues. Per germline, CDR1 SGHVS and CDR2 FNYEAQ. CDR3 DNA: TGTGCCAGCAGCCCTAGGGGGGGCTGGTACGAGCGGTACTTC. Protein product: CASSPRGGWYERYF.

The chain links TRBV18 to TRBJ2-5, with a possible D match to TRBD1 (6 bases). Germline V CDR1 and CDR2: KGHSH, LQKENI. The CDR3 extends over 15 amino acids. The ends were cut back, 1 base at V and 3 bases at J, with 12 bases in the middle. The CDR3 loop is CASSPRTGSEETQYF. DNA of the CDR3: TGTGCCAGCTCACCACGAACAGGGTCGGAAGAGACCCAGTACTTC.

V and J are TRBV12-3 or TRBV12-4 and TRBJ2-7; 10 nucleotides match TRBD1. The CDR3 extends over 14 amino acids. Unmatched junction bases numbered 4, after V lost 5 bases and J lost 3 bases. The CDR3 DNA reads as TGTGCCAGCAGTGTGGGACAGGGGATCTACGAGCAGTACTTC. Translation gives CASSVGQGIYEQYF.

The chain has TRBV27 and TRBJ1-5; 10 bases fit TRBD1. CDR1 is MNHEY and CDR2 is SMNVEV in the germline V gene (reference sequence). Losses at the gene ends were 6 bases for V and 4 bases for J; bases not matched to a gene: 6. This CDR3 has 15 residues. CDR3 DNA sequence: TGTGCCAGCAGACCAGGGACAGGGGAGAATCAGCCCCAGCATTTT. This gives the protein CASRPGTGENQPQHF.

Notes on this clonotype: Because the CDR3 is missing its conserved closing phenylalanine or tryptophan, this is likely a read error. CDR3 coding DNA: TGTGCCAGCAGTGACTTCTTGGGGGCGAGTTTTGGGGAGCAGTACTGC. Residues: CASSDFLGASFGEQYC. The V call is TRBV25-1, the J call TRBJ2-7, with a tentative D call TRBD1 (6 bases). The germline CDR1 and CDR2 sequences are MGHDK and SYGVNS. The CDR3 contains 16 residues. Trimming cost V 3 bases and J 7 bases, with 22 bases left between them.

This clonotype was counted many times. CDR3 nucleotides: TGTGCCAGCAGTTCAGACAGGGACTCCTATAATTCACCCCTCCACTTT. Translated: CASSSDRDSYNSPLHF. The chain carries TRBV27 and TRBJ1-6, with 7 nucleotides matching TRBD1. V shed 4 bases and J 0 bases; nucleotides not matched to a gene: 3. The germline V gene encodes CDR1 MNHEY and CDR2 SMNVEV (reference sequence). This CDR3 is 16 amino acids long.

This clonotype was found a few times. The rearrangement uses TRBV23-1 and TRBJ2-2; D perhaps matches TRBD1 (6 bases). TRBV23-1 is an ORF; its function is uncertain. This CDR3 contains 15 residues. V was pared by 0 bases and J by 1 base, with 6 bases between. CDR3 coding DNA: TGCGCCAGCAGTCAATCGGGACAGAACACCGGGGAGCTGTTTTTT. Protein sequence: CASSQSGQNTGELFF.

With respect to this clonotype: A much larger clone lies a single base off, so this may be a read error. The rearrangement uses TRBV7-9 and TRBJ1-4, with TRBD1 as a possible D gene (5 bases). CDR1 is SEHNR and CDR2 is FQNEAQ in the germline V gene (reference sequence). The CDR3 has 15 residues. The DNA of the CDR3 is TGTACCAGCAGCTTAGTTGGGGGGACTAATGAAAAACTGTTTTTT. Protein product: CTSSLVGGTNEKLFF. Looking up the rest from reference TRBV7-9 and TRBJ1-4 gives the full variable domain: DTGVSQNPRHKITKRGQNVTFRCDPISEHNRLYWYRQTLGQGPEFLTYFQNEAQLEKSRLLSDRFSAERPKGSFSTLEIQRTEQGDSAMYLCTSSLVGGTNEKLFFGSGTQLSVL.

Concerning this clonotype itself: A much larger clone lies one base from this, so it may be a read error. The chain has TRBV20-1 and TRBJ2-3; D is unclear. The CDR3 totals 15 residues. Trimming cost V 5 bases and J 1 base, with 16 bases left between them. Germline V gene sequence: CDR1 DFQATT, CDR2 SNEGSKA (reference sequence). CDR3 DNA sequence: TGCAGTGCTGACCAACCTCTTGCAGGCACAGATACGCAGTATTTT. Protein: CSADQPLAGTDTQYF.